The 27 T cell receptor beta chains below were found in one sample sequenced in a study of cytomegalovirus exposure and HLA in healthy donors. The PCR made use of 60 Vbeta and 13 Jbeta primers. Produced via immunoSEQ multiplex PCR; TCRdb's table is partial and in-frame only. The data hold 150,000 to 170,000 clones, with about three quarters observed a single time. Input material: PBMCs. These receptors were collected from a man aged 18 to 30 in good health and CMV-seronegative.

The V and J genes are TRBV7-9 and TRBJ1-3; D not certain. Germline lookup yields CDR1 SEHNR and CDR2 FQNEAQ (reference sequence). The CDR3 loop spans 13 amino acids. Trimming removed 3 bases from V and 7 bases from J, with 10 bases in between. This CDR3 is CASSFEGSNTIYF. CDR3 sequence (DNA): TGTGCCAGCAGCTTCGAGGGTAGTAACACCATATATTTT.

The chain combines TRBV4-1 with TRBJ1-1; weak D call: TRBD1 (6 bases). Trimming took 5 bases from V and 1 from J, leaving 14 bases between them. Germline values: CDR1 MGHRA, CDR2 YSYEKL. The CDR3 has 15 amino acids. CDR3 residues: CASSLTGTTNTEAFF. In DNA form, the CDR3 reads TGCGCCAGCAGCTTAACCGGGACAACGAACACTGAAGCTTTCTTT.

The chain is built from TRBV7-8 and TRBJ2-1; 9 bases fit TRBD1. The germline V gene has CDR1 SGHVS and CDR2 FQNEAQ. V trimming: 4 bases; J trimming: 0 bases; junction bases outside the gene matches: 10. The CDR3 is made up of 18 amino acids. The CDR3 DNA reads TGTGCCAGCAGCTCCGGGACAGGGACGGGCCACTCCTACAATGAGCAGTTCTTC. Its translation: CASSSGTGTGHSYNEQFF.

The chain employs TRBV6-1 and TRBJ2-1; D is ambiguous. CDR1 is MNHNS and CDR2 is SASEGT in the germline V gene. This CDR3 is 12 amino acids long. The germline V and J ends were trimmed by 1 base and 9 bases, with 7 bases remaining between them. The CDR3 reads CASSEDRSEQFF. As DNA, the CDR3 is TGTGCCAGCAGTGAAGACCGTAGTGAGCAGTTCTTC.

The CDR3 reads CARGRTPDPHTQYF. The DNA of the CDR3 is TGCGCCAGGGGGAGGACCCCCGATCCTCATACGCAGTATTTT. The chain recombines TRBV5-1 with TRBJ2-3, with a possible D match to TRBD2 (6 bases). V lost 8 bases and J lost 7, with 20 bases in between. CDR3 length: 14 residues. Germline V gives CDR1 SGHRS, CDR2 YFSETQ.

CDR3 bases: TGCGCCAGCAGCCAAGACGCTCGGGCTAGCGCCCCCACAGATACGCAGTATTTT. Translated, it gives CASSQDARASAPTDTQYF. The chain has TRBV4-3 and TRBJ2-3; perhaps TRBD2 as D (6 bases). The CDR3 is 18 amino acids. Germline assignment: CDR1 LGHNA and CDR2 YSLEER. V was cut by 0 bases and J by 2 bases, with 18 bases left in between.

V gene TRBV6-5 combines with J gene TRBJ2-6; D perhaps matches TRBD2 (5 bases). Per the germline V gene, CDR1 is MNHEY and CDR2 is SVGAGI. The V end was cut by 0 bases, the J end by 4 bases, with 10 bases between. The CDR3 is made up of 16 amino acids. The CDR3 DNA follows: TGTGCCAGCAGTTACTCGAGGGCGGCCGGGGCCAACGTCCTGACTTTC. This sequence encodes CASSYSRAAGANVLTF.

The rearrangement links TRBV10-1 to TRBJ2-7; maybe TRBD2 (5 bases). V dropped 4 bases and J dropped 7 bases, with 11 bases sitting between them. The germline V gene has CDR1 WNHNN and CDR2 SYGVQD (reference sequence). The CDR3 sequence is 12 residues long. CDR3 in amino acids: CASSGTSREQYF. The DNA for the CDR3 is TGCGCCAGCAGTGGGACTTCTCGGGAGCAGTACTTC.

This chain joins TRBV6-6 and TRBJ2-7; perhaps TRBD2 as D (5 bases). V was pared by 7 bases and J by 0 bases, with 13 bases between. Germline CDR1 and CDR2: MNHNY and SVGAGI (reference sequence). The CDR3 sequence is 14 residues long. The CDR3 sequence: CASTLAGDSYEQYF. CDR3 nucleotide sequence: TGTGCCAGCACCCTGGCGGGCGACTCCTACGAGCAGTACTTC.

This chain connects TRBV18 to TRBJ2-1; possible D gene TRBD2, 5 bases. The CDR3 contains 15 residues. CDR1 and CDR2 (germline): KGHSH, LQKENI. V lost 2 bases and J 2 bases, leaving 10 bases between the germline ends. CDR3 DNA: TGTGCCAGCTCACCAGGGAGTTCAACCTACAATGAGCAGTTCTTC. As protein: CASSPGSSTYNEQFF.

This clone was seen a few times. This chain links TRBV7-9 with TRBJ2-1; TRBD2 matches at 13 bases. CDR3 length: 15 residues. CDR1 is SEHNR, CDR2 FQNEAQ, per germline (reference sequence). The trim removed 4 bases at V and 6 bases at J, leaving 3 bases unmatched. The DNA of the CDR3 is TGTGCCAGCAGCTCTCGACTAGCGGGGGGCAATGAGCAGTTCTTC. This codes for CASSSRLAGGNEQFF.

CDR3 DNA sequence: TGTGCCAGCAGCGCCAGCGGGATGGCAGATACGCAGTATTTT. This gives the protein CASSASGMADTQYF. J is TRBJ2-3 and V is TRBV9; TRBD2 matches at 7 bases. The V segment lost 3 bases and the J segment 4 bases; nucleotides outside the gene matches: 5. Germline V gene sequence: CDR1 SGDLS, CDR2 YYNGEE. There are 14 residues in the CDR3.

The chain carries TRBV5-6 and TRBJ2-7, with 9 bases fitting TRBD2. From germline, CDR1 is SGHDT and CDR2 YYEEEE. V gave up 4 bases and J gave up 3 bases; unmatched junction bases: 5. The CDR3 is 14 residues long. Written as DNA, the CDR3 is TGTGCCAGCAGCCCTAGACTAGCGGTCTACGAGCAGTACTTC. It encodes CASSPRLAVYEQYF.

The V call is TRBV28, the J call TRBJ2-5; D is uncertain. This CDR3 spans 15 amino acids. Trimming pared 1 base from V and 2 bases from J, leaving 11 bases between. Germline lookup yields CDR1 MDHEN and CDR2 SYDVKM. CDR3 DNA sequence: TGTGCCAGCAGTTTATCGCCCGACTTACAAGAGACCCAGTACTTC. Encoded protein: CASSLSPDLQETQYF.

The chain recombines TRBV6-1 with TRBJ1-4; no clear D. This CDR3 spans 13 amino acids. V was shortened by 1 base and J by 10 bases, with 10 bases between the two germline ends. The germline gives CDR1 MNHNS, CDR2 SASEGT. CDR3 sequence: CASSEVERGKLFF. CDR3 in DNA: TGTGCCAGCAGTGAAGTGGAGCGGGGAAAACTGTTTTTT.

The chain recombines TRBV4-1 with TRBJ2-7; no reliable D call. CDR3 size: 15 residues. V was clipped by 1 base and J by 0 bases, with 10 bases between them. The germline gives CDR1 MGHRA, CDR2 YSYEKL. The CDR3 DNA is TGCGCCAGCAGCCAAGGACACGGTAGCTCCTACGAGCAGTACTTC. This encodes CASSQGHGSSYEQYF.

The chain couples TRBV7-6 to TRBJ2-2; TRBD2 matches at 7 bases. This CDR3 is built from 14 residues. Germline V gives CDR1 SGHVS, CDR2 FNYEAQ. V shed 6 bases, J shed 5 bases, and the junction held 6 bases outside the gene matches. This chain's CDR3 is CASRSGGVTGELFF. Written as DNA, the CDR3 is TGTGCCAGCAGATCGGGGGGAGTGACCGGGGAGCTGTTTTTT.

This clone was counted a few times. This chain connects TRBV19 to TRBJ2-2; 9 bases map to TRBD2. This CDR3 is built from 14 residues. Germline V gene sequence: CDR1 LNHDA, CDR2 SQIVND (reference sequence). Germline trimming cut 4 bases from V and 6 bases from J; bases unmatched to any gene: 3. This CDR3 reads CASSTAGGAGELFF. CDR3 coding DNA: TGTGCCAGTAGTACGGCGGGAGGGGCCGGGGAGCTGTTTTTT.

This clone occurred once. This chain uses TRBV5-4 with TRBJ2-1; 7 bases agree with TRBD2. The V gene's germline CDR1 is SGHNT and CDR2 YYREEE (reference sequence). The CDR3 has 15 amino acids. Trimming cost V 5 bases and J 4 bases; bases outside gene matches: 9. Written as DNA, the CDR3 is TGTGCCAGCAGAGCGGGACTACCCTCATACAATGAGCAGTTCTTC. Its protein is CASRAGLPSYNEQFF.

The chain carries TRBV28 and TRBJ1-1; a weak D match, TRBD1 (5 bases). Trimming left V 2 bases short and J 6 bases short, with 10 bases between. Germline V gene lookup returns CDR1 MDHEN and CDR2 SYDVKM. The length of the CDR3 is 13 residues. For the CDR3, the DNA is TGTGCCAGCAGTTTAGGGGCAGGTCCTGAAGCTTTCTTT. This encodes CASSLGAGPEAFF. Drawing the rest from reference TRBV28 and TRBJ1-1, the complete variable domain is DVKVTQSSRYLVKRTGEKVFLECVQDMDHENMFWYRQDPGLGLRLIYFSYDVKMKEKGDIPEGYSVSREKKERFSLILESASTNQTSMYLCASSLGAGPEAFFGQGTRLTVV.

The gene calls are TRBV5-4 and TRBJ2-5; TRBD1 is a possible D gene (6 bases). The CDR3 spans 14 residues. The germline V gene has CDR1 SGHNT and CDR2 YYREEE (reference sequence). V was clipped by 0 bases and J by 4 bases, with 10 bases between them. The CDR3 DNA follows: TGTGCCAGCAGCTTGGTACTAGGGGGAGAGACCCAGTACTTC. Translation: CASSLVLGGETQYF. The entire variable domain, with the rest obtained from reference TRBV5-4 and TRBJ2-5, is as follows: ETGVTQSPTHLIKTRGQQVTLRCSSQSGHNTVSWYQQALGQGPQFIFQYYREEENGRGNFPPRFSGLQFPNYSSELNVNALELDDSALYLCASSLVLGGETQYFGPGTRLLVL.

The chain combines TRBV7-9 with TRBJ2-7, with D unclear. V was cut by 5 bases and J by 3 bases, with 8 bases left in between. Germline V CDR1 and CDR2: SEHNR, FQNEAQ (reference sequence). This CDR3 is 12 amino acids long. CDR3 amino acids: CASSDDNYEQYF. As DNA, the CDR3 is TGTGCCAGCAGCGACGACAACTACGAGCAGTACTTC.

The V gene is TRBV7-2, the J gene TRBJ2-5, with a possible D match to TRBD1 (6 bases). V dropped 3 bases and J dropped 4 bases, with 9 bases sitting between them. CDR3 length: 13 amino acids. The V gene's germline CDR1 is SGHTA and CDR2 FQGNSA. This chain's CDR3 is CASSFRRGETQYF. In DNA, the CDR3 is TGTGCCAGCAGCTTCCGCAGGGGAGAGACCCAGTACTTC.

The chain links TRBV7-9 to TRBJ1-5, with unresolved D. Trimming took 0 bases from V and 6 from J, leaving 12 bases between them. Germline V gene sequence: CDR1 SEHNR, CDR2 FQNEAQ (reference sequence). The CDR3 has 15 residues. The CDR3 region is CASSLAQGGSQPQHF. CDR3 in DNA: TGTGCCAGCAGCTTAGCGCAAGGCGGCTCTCAGCCCCAGCATTTT.

The CDR3 nucleotides are TGTGCCAGTGGGGGACTAGCGGACTACAATGAGCAGTTCTTC. Protein product: CASGGLADYNEQFF. The chain combines TRBV19 with TRBJ2-1; TRBD2 aligns across 11 bases. This CDR3 has 14 residues. Germline V gene data show CDR1 as LNHDA and CDR2 as SQIVND (reference sequence). With 8 bases clipped from V and 3 bases from J, the junction kept 3 bases outside the gene matches.

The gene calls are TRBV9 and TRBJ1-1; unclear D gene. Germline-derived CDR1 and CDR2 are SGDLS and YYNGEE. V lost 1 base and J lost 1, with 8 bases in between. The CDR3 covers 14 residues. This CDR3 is CASSVWGGNTEAFF. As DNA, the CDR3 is TGTGCCAGCAGCGTATGGGGAGGGAACACTGAAGCTTTCTTT.

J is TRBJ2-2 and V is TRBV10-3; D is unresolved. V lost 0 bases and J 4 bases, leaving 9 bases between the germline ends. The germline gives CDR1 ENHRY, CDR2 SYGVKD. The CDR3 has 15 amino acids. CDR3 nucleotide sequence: TGTGCCATCAGTGAGTCGATTGGGCTCACCGGGGAGCTGTTTTTT. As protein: CAISESIGLTGELFF.